This T cell receptor (beta chain) is drawn from a study of long-term antiretroviral therapy in people with HIV. Every one of the participants with HIV received treatment in the United States. Survey-level immunoSEQ v3.0 assays were run. Some clones are missing from TCRdb's copy, which holds only in-frame ones; the method was immunoSEQ multiplex PCR. This sample has fewer than 45,000 clones, with 70% to 90% found just once. A note on this clone: The antigen is not known.

Study-wide points: At every time point, clones expanded before ART dominated the repertoire. HIV repertoire CDR3 lengths ranged less widely than those of controls.

CDR3 length equals 12 residues. The V segment lost 6 bases and the J segment 11 bases; nucleotides outside the gene matches: 4. Looked up from germline, CDR1 is MNHNY and CDR2 is SVGAGI (reference sequence). Sequences were derived from unsorted PBMCs, sampled 2.2 years after starting antiretroviral therapy. The sequence derives from a man between 18 and 35 years old with HIV. The V call is TRBV6-6, the J call TRBJ1-6, with 7 bases aligning to TRBD1. CDR3 nucleotide sequence: TGTGCCAGCAGCTCGACAGGGCCACCCCTCCACTTT. Its protein is CASSSTGPPLHF.